The 31 T cell receptor beta chains listed next were all sequenced from one sample in a study of CD8+ T cells in alopecia areata. As to treatment: oral pan-JAK inhibitor, 5-10 mg twice daily. Sequencing templates came from extracted RNA that was reverse transcribed into cDNA. TCRdb's table, derived via immunoSEQ multiplex PCR, lists solely in-frame clones and lacks some. The sample lists 150,000 to 200,000 clones, roughly 63% occurring once. Source: CD4+ T cells sorted from blood, taken at roughly week 58, from a patient treated with tofacitinib. These receptors were taken from a human donor with alopecia areata.

The rearrangement links TRBV6-1 to TRBJ2-3; D remains unclear. The germline V gene encodes CDR1 MNHNS and CDR2 SASEGT. This CDR3 contains 11 residues. Trimming took 5 bases from V and 6 from J, leaving 6 bases between them. CDR3 protein: CASSKGDTQYF. In nucleotides, the CDR3 is TGTGCCAGCAGTAAAGGCGATACGCAGTATTTT.

The chain recombines TRBV5-1 with TRBJ1-2; TRBD1 matches 9 bases. The ends lost 0 bases at V and 6 bases at J; junction bases unmatched: 6. CDR1 and CDR2 (germline): SGHRS, YFSETQ. The CDR3 is 15 residues long. The CDR3 loop is CASSLEGQGSDGYTF. The CDR3 DNA sequence: TGCGCCAGCAGCTTGGAGGGACAGGGTTCGGATGGCTACACCTTC.

This chain uses TRBV30 with TRBJ1-2; no clear D gene. Germline-derived CDR1 and CDR2 are GTSNPN and SVGIG (reference sequence). The V end lost 1 base, the J end lost 8 bases, and 17 bases lay between the germline ends. This CDR3 has 14 amino acids. The CDR3 region is CAWSAVSGSRGYTF. The CDR3 DNA reads as TGTGCCTGGAGTGCGGTCTCGGGGTCTCGGGGCTACACCTTC.

This rearrangement joins TRBV6-6 to TRBJ2-7; D gene uncertain. Trimming took off 3 bases at V and 5 bases at J, with 11 bases between the two ends. CDR3 size: 13 residues. Germline V gene lookup returns CDR1 MNHNY and CDR2 SVGAGI (reference sequence). The CDR3 sequence is CASSYRAVHEQYF. For the CDR3, the DNA is TGTGCCAGCAGTTATCGGGCGGTCCACGAGCAGTACTTC.

CDR3 nucleotide sequence: TGTGCTAGTGGTTTGGTACTAGCGGGGGGGGAGACCCAGTACTTC. It specifies CASGLVLAGGETQYF. The V and J genes are TRBV12-5 and TRBJ2-5; 13 bases align to TRBD2. The V gene end was trimmed by 0 bases and the J gene end by 5 bases; junction bases not matched to a gene: 0. Germline-derived CDR1 and CDR2 are LGHNT and FRNRAP. This CDR3 contains 15 residues. The complete variable domain, with remaining parts taken from reference TRBV12-5 and TRBJ2-5, reads DARVTQTPRHKVTEMGQEVTMRCQPILGHNTVFWYRQTMMQGLELLAYFRNRAPLDDSGMPKDRFSAEMPDATLATLKIQPSEPRDSAVYFCASGLVLAGGETQYFGPGTRLLVL.

The chain joins TRBV5-1 to TRBJ2-2; D call uncertain. The V end lost 3 bases, the J end lost 1 base, and 10 bases lay between the germline ends. Germline V gene lookup returns CDR1 SGHRS and CDR2 YFSETQ. The CDR3 runs to 15 residues. CDR3 sequence: CASSSSTVNTGELFF. The DNA of the CDR3 is TGCGCCAGCAGCTCATCGACCGTGAACACCGGGGAGCTGTTTTTT.

This clone was found a few times. The gene calls are TRBV28 and TRBJ2-5; D not resolved. The V and J ends lost 3 bases and 0 bases respectively, with 14 bases between them. The germline V gene encodes CDR1 MDHEN and CDR2 SYDVKM. This CDR3 comprises 16 residues. For the CDR3, the DNA is TGTGCCAGCAGTTTCCCACCTAAGAACCACCAAGAGACCCAGTACTTC. Amino acid sequence: CASSFPPKNHQETQYF.

The J gene is TRBJ1-2, the V gene TRBV20-1; no definite D call. Trimming pared 3 bases from V and 8 bases from J, leaving 10 bases between. The CDR3 consists of 11 residues. Germline assignment: CDR1 DFQATT and CDR2 SNEGSKA (reference sequence). The CDR3 region is CSARWREGYTF. DNA for the CDR3: TGCAGTGCTAGGTGGAGGGAAGGCTACACCTTC.

This clone was observed a few times. The chain is built from TRBV14 and TRBJ2-7; D gene uncertain. Germline assignment: CDR1 SGHDN and CDR2 FVKESK. The CDR3 is 13 amino acids. Trimming took off 8 bases at V and 2 bases at J, with 13 bases between the two ends. CDR3 region: CASPPREPYEQYF. The CDR3 DNA follows: TGTGCCAGCCCCCCCCGAGAACCCTACGAGCAGTACTTC.

The chain has TRBV28 and TRBJ2-1; 7 positions match TRBD1. The CDR3 sequence is 14 residues long. The germline gives CDR1 MDHEN, CDR2 SYDVKM. J lost 4 bases, V lost 9 bases, and 9 bases had no gene match. CDR3 region: CASKPGTDYNEQFF. The CDR3 DNA reads TGTGCCAGTAAACCCGGGACAGATTACAATGAGCAGTTCTTC.

This clone was seen a handful of times. V and J are TRBV25-1 and TRBJ2-5; the D is unclear. Germline CDR1 reads MGHDK; CDR2 reads SYGVNS. The CDR3 runs to 13 residues. V shed 4 bases and J shed 1 base, with 7 bases lying between them. The CDR3 loop reads CASSARIQETQYF. As DNA, the CDR3 is TGTGCCAGCAGTGCCCGGATCCAAGAGACCCAGTACTTC.

The rearrangement joins TRBV2 to TRBJ2-3, with TRBD2 matching 7 bases. The germline V gene encodes CDR1 SNHLY and CDR2 FYNNEI. CDR3 length equals 13 residues. V was clipped by 4 bases and J by 5 bases; unmatched bases: 3. CDR3 DNA: TGTGCCAGCAGTGGGGACTACCTAGATACGCAGTATTTT. This translates into CASSGDYLDTQYF.

The rearrangement uses TRBV30 and TRBJ1-2; D remains ambiguous. Trimming removed 5 bases from V and 6 bases from J, with 10 bases in between. Germline values: CDR1 GTSNPN, CDR2 SVGIG (reference sequence). The CDR3 loop spans 11 amino acids. CDR3 loop: CAWDTLDGYTF. Here the CDR3 DNA reads TGTGCCTGGGACACATTGGATGGCTACACCTTC.

The chain employs TRBV15 and TRBJ1-4; 8 nucleotides line up with TRBD1. Trimming cost V 4 bases and J 10 bases; bases outside gene matches: 8. This CDR3 has 14 residues. Germline-derived CDR1 and CDR2 are LNHNV and YYDKDF (reference sequence). CDR3 in amino acids: CATSIDRGGGKLFF. CDR3 nucleotides: TGTGCCACCAGCATCGACAGGGGTGGTGGAAAACTGTTTTTT.

The chain joins TRBV15 to TRBJ1-4, with D possibly being TRBD1 (5 bases). CDR1 is LNHNV and CDR2 is YYDKDF in the germline V gene (reference sequence). This CDR3 contains 13 residues. V lost 4 bases, J lost 5 bases, and 8 bases lay in between. The CDR3 reads CATSTWDNEKLFF. DNA for the CDR3: TGTGCCACCAGCACTTGGGACAATGAAAAACTGTTTTTT.

V gene TRBV10-3 combines with J gene TRBJ2-5; D is possibly TRBD1 (6 bases). This CDR3 region has 14 residues. The ends were cut back, 5 bases at V and 1 base at J, with 11 bases in the middle. Germline lookup yields CDR1 ENHRY and CDR2 SYGVKD. CDR3 bases: TGTGCCATCAGTCCCGGGACAACCCAAGAGACCCAGTACTTC. This gives the protein CAISPGTTQETQYF.

Turning to this clone: This CDR3 is also generated by other DNA sequences in the sample. V and J are TRBV29-1 and TRBJ1-1, with TRBD1 as a possible D gene (6 bases). Trimming shortened V by 2 bases and J by 0 bases, and 7 bases separated the two germline ends. CDR1 and CDR2 from the germline V gene are SQVTM and ANQGSEA. The CDR3 consists of 13 residues. CDR3 region: CSVETGMNTEAFF. The DNA of the CDR3 is TGCAGCGTTGAAACAGGGATGAACACTGAAGCTTTCTTT.

Only one count was recorded for this clone. CDR3 region: CASRPDGRLNTEV. The CDR3 DNA reads as TGTGCCAGCAGGCCCGATGGACGCCTAAACACCGAGGTC. The chain employs TRBV2 and TRBJ2-7; no firm D call. CDR3 length: 13 residues. Germline CDR1 is SNHLY and CDR2 is FYNNEI.

The chain joins TRBV7-9 to TRBJ1-5; no clear D gene. The CDR3 has 14 residues. Trimming pared 4 bases from V and 3 bases from J, leaving 10 bases between. Looked up from germline, CDR1 is SEHNR and CDR2 is FQNEAQ (reference sequence). CDR3 region: CASSSGSLNQPQHF. In nucleotides, the CDR3 is TGTGCCAGCAGCTCGGGCAGCCTCAATCAGCCCCAGCATTTT.

The chain joins TRBV11-2 to TRBJ2-3; D not resolved. The ends were cut back, 1 base at V and 6 bases at J, with 5 bases in the middle. The CDR3 runs 12 residues. Germline assignment: CDR1 SGHAT and CDR2 FQNNGV. The CDR3 sequence: CASSLVFDTQYF. The CDR3 DNA follows: TGTGCCAGCAGCTTAGTTTTCGATACGCAGTATTTT.

The chain recombines TRBV30 with TRBJ1-6; no definite D call. The CDR3 has 15 residues. Per the germline V gene, CDR1 is GTSNPN and CDR2 is SVGIG (reference sequence). Trimming cost V 0 bases and J 10 bases, with 16 bases left between them. CDR3 bases: TGTGCCTGGAGTGTAAGGACCCCCAGTGGGTCACCCCTCCACTTT. Translating it yields CAWSVRTPSGSPLHF. The whole variable domain, remainder taken from reference TRBV30 and TRBJ1-6, is SQTIHQWPATLVQPVGSPLSLECTVEGTSNPNLYWYRQAAGRGLQLLFYSVGIGQISSEVPQNLSASRPQDRQFILSSKKLLLSDSGFYLCAWSVRTPSGSPLHFGNGTRLTVT.

The chain links TRBV5-1 to TRBJ2-5; D gene ambiguous. Germline-derived CDR1 and CDR2 are SGHRS and YFSETQ. The CDR3 is 13 residues long. V lost 3 bases, J lost 5 bases, and 11 bases lay in between. The CDR3 sequence: CASSYSSRETQYF. The CDR3, as DNA: TGCGCCAGCAGCTACTCTTCCCGGGAGACCCAGTACTTC. The complete variable domain, with remaining parts taken from reference TRBV5-1 and TRBJ2-5, reads KAGVTQTPRYLIKTRGQQVTLSCSPISGHRSVSWYQQTPGQGLQFLFEYFSETQRNKGNFPGRFSGRQFSNSRSEMNVSTLELGDSALYLCASSYSSRETQYFGPGTRLLVL.

The chain recombines TRBV19 with TRBJ1-2, with D possibly being TRBD1 (5 bases). V lost 5 bases, J lost 4 bases, and 11 bases lay in between. The CDR3 spans 13 residues. Germline V CDR1 and CDR2: LNHDA, SQIVND (reference sequence). The CDR3 bases are TGTGCCAGTAGTCAGGACACCAGCTATGGCTACACCTTC. The encoded protein is CASSQDTSYGYTF.

This clone was observed a few times. V usage is TRBV29-1 and J usage is TRBJ2-3; no clear D gene. The CDR3 is 14 amino acids. Germline CDR1 and CDR2: SQVTM and ANQGSEA. Trimming shortened V by 8 bases and J by 0 bases, and 15 bases separated the two germline ends. The CDR3 protein is CSLLGVTSTDTQYF. For the CDR3, the DNA is TGCAGCCTTCTTGGGGTAACTAGCACAGATACGCAGTATTTT.

The chain joins TRBV18 to TRBJ1-1, with 9 bases lining up with TRBD1. J was trimmed by 5 bases and V by 4 bases; bases with no gene match: 8. Germline CDR1 KGHSH, CDR2 LQKENI. This CDR3 is built from 15 residues. CDR3 loop: CASSLGTGKLTEAFF. In DNA, the CDR3 is TGTGCCAGCTCACTTGGGACAGGGAAGTTAACTGAAGCTTTCTTT.

A few counts support this clone. The rearrangement joins TRBV30 to TRBJ2-5; D might be TRBD1 (6 bases). The V end lost 1 base, the J end lost 2 bases, and 14 bases lay between the germline ends. Germline V lookup: CDR1 GTSNPN, CDR2 SVGIG (reference sequence). This CDR3 is built from 15 residues. The CDR3 nucleotides are TGTGCCTGGAGTGAAATGGGACACCCACAAGAGACCCAGTACTTC. Encoded protein: CAWSEMGHPQETQYF.

The gene calls are TRBV7-9 and TRBJ1-1, with D perhaps TRBD1 (6 bases). The CDR3 contains 15 residues. Deletions cut 5 bases from V and 0 bases from J, with 13 bases between. Germline lookup yields CDR1 SEHNR and CDR2 FQNEAQ (reference sequence). The CDR3 here is CASSRDTGMNTEAFF. CDR3 sequence (DNA): TGTGCCAGCAGCCGTGACACAGGGATGAACACTGAAGCTTTCTTT.

This clone came up a few times. This chain links TRBV5-1 with TRBJ2-5; the match to TRBD2 covers 11 bases. V shed 2 bases and J 3 bases; nucleotides not matched to a gene: 3. CDR3 length equals 15 residues. Germline V gene data show CDR1 as SGHRS and CDR2 as YFSETQ. CDR3 sequence reads: CASSFTTSGEETQYF. CDR3 sequence (DNA): TGCGCCAGCAGCTTCACGACTAGCGGGGAAGAGACCCAGTACTTC.

This clone came up a few times. V and J are TRBV19 and TRBJ2-7; D may be TRBD1 (6 bases). The CDR3 is made up of 17 amino acids. The ends were cut back, 5 bases at V and 0 bases at J, with 20 bases in the middle. The germline CDR1 and CDR2 sequences are LNHDA and SQIVND (reference sequence). DNA of the CDR3: TGTGCCAGTAGTCCTCAGTTCGACAGGCCCTTCTCCTACGAGCAGTACTTC. Its translation: CASSPQFDRPFSYEQYF.

V usage is TRBV4-2 and J usage is TRBJ2-3, with 7 nucleotides matching TRBD1. This CDR3 is 14 amino acids long. J gave up 5 bases and V 4 bases, and 6 bases lay outside the gene matches. CDR1 LGHNA and CDR2 YNFKEQ come from the germline V gene. CDR3 in amino acids: CASSRETGRDTQYF. The CDR3 DNA follows: TGTGCCAGCAGCCGAGAGACAGGGCGAGATACGCAGTATTTT.

The chain joins TRBV27 to TRBJ1-2; 8 positions agree with TRBD1. With 3 bases clipped from V and 6 bases from J, the junction kept 3 bases outside the gene matches. CDR3 length: 13 amino acids. Looked up from germline, CDR1 is MNHEY and CDR2 is SMNVEV (reference sequence). The CDR3 loop reads CASSFRTGNGYTF. Written as DNA, the CDR3 is TGTGCCAGCAGTTTTAGGACAGGGAATGGCTACACCTTC.